A selection of T cell receptor beta chains follows, all from one sample in a study of control samples from healthy donors and cancer patients. Sequencing was performed with immunoSEQ multiplex PCR; in TCRdb, only in-frame clones are kept and a portion is missing. Of around 130,000 clones in the sample, roughly 90% were seen once. What was sequenced was blood. The origin of the receptors is a man aged 45-65 years in good health. CDR3s leave out the opening cysteine and the closing phenylalanine or tryptophan.

TRBJ2-3 TRBV11-3 ASSSGLAGGRTDTQY
TRBJ2-5 TRBV11-3 ASSLTVSSGGLQETQY
TRBJ2-5 TRBV30 AWSSGRETQY
TRBJ1-4 TRBV6-5 ASRLDEGNEKLF
TRBJ1-6 TRBV14 ASSQAGQANSPLH
TRBJ1-2 TRBV4-2 ASSDRTGPNYGYT
TRBJ2-5 TRBV5-4 ASSFGAQETQY
TRBJ2-7 TRBV28 ASRDTLYEQY
TRBJ2-7 TRBV5-1 ASSLTSGSYEQY
TRBJ1-1 TRBV9 ASSVVDRPMNTEAF
TRBJ1-5 TRBV6-6 ASSYGTGQTVTQH
TRBJ2-7 TRBV11-3 ASSPGTGSYEQY
TRBJ1-2 TRBV3-1/TRBV3-2 ASSQDRSLRAAGYGYT
TRBJ2-2 TRBV27 ASSLTPDRGVWDTGELF
TRBJ2-7 TRBV4-1 ASSQTPGLGSEQY
TRBJ1-1 TRBV6-6 ASSYGTEGTEAF
TRBJ2-3 TRBV4-2 ASSQVLGGTADTQY
TRBJ2-3 TRBV21-1 ASSKDPRRLPGTDTQY
TRBJ2-3 TRBV2 ASSESRTVGPDTQY
TRBJ2-5 TRBV7-8 ASSLTRDRGH
TRBJ2-3 TRBV4-2 ASSRLSGGSTDTQY
TRBJ2-5 TRBV5-1 ASSPAGETQY
TRBJ2-2 TRBV7-6 ASSLAPRGTGELF
TRBJ1-3 TRBV3-1/TRBV3-2 ASSQEGVSGNTIY
TRBJ1-5 TRBV7-8 ASSLARGFQPQH
TRBJ1-5 TRBV30 AWRGQGNQPQH
TRBJ2-7 TRBV5-1 ASSLEGSYYEQY
TRBJ2-7 TRBV4-2 ASSSGTGSYEQY
TRBJ2-1 TRBV3-1/TRBV3-2 ASRTGLAVYNEQF
TRBJ2-5 TRBV6-6 ASTEISNVGETQY
TRBJ2-1 TRBV27 ASNPHGTSGNEQF
TRBJ1-6 TRBV6-5 ASSYSPTGGRPLH
TRBJ1-1 TRBV2 ASRNRVGGTEAF
TRBJ1-1 TRBV5-1 ASKETANTEAF
TRBJ2-1 TRBV5-6 ASSLGRDRIFNEQF
TRBJ2-3 TRBV3-1/TRBV3-2 ASSQRDIMGPDTQY
TRBJ1-2 TRBV18 ASSPGPIYGYT
TRBJ1-2 TRBV18 ASSPPGRKNYGYT
TRBJ1-2 TRBV2 ASSTIGQGASYGYT
TRBJ2-1 TRBV11-2 ASSKGQGIYNEQF
TRBJ1-1 TRBV6-5 ASSPGQGLNTEAF
TRBJ2-7 TRBV6-5 ASRGGHEQY
TRBJ1-2 TRBV30 AWSGYGYT
TRBJ1-5 TRBV25-1 ASSTGQTNQPQH
TRBJ1-1 TRBV7-2 ASSFPQARTEAF
TRBJ2-2 TRBV3-1/TRBV3-2 ASRPTGARITGELF
TRBJ1-1 TRBV30 AWSDSLNTEAF
TRBJ2-1 TRBV4-1 ASSQDIGQVGRNEQF
TRBJ1-1 TRBV29-1 SAWDRVATEAF